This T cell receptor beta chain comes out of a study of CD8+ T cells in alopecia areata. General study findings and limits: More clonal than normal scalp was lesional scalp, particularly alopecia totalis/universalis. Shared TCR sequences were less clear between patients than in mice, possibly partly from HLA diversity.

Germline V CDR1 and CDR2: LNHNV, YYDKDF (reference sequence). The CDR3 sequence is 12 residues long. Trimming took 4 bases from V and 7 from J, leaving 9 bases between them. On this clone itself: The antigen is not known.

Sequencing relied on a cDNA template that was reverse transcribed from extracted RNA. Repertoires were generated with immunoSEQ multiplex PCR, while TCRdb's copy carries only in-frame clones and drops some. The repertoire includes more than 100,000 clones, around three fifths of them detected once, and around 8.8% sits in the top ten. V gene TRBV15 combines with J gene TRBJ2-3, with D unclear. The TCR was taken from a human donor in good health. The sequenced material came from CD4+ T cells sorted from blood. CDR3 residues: CATSTEQNTQYF. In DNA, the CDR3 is TGTGCCACCAGCACTGAACAAAATACGCAGTATTTT.